What follows is one T cell receptor (beta chain) and its context. The table lists this clonotype with a few counts. Its binding antigen is unknown. Per-base qualities were not stored, and no clone one base away is much larger. The CDR3 goes from the cysteine to the phenylalanine over 15 residues. Only the CDR3 region is kept as DNA, spanning 45 bases read in frame from base 1. V is pared back by 6 bases and J by 1 base, with 13 bases lying between the germline termini. PBMCs were isolated by Ficoll-Paque density gradient centrifugation. This sample stems from a study of T-cell memory formation after mild COVID-19 (dated by TCRdb to about 2021). In the study overall: TCR sequence clusters from the two donors were found to be largely donor specific. Longitudinal TCRalpha and TCRbeta repertoire sequencing tracked T-cell clones expanding and contracting after mild COVID-19 in two donors. Two young, previously healthy adult volunteers, one female and one male, were included in the cohort.

Results and caveats for the whole study, not just this receptor: Contracting CD4+ clones turned up mainly in the CM and EM memory subsets, whereas EMRA was where CD8+ clones were enriched. Clones contracting from day 15 to 85 had balanced CD4/CD8 phenotypes, while a second wave expanding from day 15 to 37 was biased towards CD4+. The study covered only a couple of mild cases, and larger cohorts including severe cases with pre-infection samples were considered necessary. Some responding clones were detected in pre-infection memory, which suggested that pre-existing cross-reactive memory T cells had joined the SARS-CoV-2 response. SARS-CoV-2 specificity of the second-wave clones peaking on day 37 was not confirmed.

The sequencer was an Illumina NovaSeq 6000. Using 5'RACE with constant-segment primers, TCRalpha and TCRbeta cDNA libraries were constructed, with sample barcodes and unique molecular identifiers added in the process. RNA was extracted from every sample with Trizol reagent. Library amplification was performed in two PCR steps, and a second sample barcode and Illumina TruSeq adapters were introduced in the second step. Sequencing of libraries was performed on an Illumina NovaSeq with 2 x 150 bp paired-end reads. The paper's data handling went like this. The reads were demultiplexed and collapsed into UMI-guided consensus sequences using migec v1.2.7. Using mixcr v2.1.11, UMI consensuses were aligned to TRA and TRB V and J templates and then assembled into clonotypes. A clonotype was counted as expanded or contracted only if both edgeR and NoisET called the change significant, with noise models trained on biological replicates. edgeR calls used a false discovery rate-adjusted p below 0.01 and a log2 fold-change threshold of 1. As an exploratory analysis of dynamics, max-normalized trajectories of the 1000 most abundant clonotypes were examined by PCA with hierarchical clustering. Each responding clone was given a CD4 or CD8 phenotype based on the CD4+ and CD8+ repertoires, which had been sequenced separately. TCRdb trimmed the raw reads at Q25, called clones with MiXCR and kept productive beta chains. When rows share a CDR3 protein, they turn into one entry using the most common DNA and genes. The V and J calls shown here were made by TCRdb, not taken from the authors' results. The sample table contains about 540,000 distinct CDR3 sequences; only one count was recorded for roughly 20% of them. Jointly, the top ten make up about an eighth of the sample.

Sequenced input: PBMCs or a T cell subset sorted from them (not recorded which). The chain joins TRBV12-3 or TRBV12-4 to TRBJ1-5; the D gene is perhaps TRBD1, on 5 matching bases. The receptor's source is an adult woman who had mild COVID-19 (a few samples of this study predate the infection). The sample titles of this study are shuffled in the database, so cell type and time point are left out; the donor was told from shared clones. The CDR3 loop reads CASSRAGDSNQPQHF. The DNA is TGTGCCAGCAGCCGCGCGGGGGACAGCAATCAGCCCCAGCATTTT.